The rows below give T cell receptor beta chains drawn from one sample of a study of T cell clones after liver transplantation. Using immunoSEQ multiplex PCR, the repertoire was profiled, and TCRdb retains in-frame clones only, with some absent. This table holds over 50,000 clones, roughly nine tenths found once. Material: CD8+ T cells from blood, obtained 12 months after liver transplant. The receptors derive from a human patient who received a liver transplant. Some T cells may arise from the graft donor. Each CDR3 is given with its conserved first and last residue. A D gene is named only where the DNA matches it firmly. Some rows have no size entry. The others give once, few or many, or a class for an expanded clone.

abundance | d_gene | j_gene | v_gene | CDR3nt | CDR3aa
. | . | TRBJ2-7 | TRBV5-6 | TGTGCCAGCACCTCTCCGGGACACCCCTACGAGCAGTACTTC | CASTSPGHPYEQYF
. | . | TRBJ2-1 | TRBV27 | TGTGCCAGCAGGCCCCTGGGCCTATACAATGAGCAGTTCTTC | CASRPLGLYNEQFF
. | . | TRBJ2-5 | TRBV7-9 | TGTGCCAGCAGCTTAAGACCCCCCCCGGGGTCGGGGGAGACCCAGTACTTC | CASSLRPPPGSGETQYF
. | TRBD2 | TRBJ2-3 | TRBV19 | TGTGCCAGTAGTTGGGCGGGAGGAGGCACAGATACGCAGTATTTT | CASSWAGGGTDTQYF
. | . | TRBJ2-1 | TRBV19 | TGTGCCAGTAGTAGGACATTTTCCTACAATGAGCAGTTCTTC | CASSRTFSYNEQFF
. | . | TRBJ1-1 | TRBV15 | TGTGCCACCAGCAGAGATCTACAGGGATGGGCTGAAGCTTTCTTT | CATSRDLQGWAEAFF
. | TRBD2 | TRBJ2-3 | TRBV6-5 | TGTGCCAGCAGCCTCTCTAGCGGAAGCACAGATACGCAGTATTTT | CASSLSSGSTDTQYF
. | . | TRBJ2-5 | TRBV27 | TGTGCCAGCAGTTATCGGGCCCCGGGAGAGACCCAGTACTTC | CASSYRAPGETQYF
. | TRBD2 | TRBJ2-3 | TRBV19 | TGTGCCAGCGGGACTAGCGGGAGAAGCACAGATACGCAGTATTTT | CASGTSGRSTDTQYF
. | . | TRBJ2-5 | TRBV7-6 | TGTGCCAGCAGTCGAAACCCCGGAGGGGAGACCCAGTACTTC | CASSRNPGGETQYF
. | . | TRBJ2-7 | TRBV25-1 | TGTGCCAGCAGTGAATCTGGGACCTACGAGCAGTACTTC | CASSESGTYEQYF
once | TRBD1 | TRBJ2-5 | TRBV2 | TGTGCCAGAGCTCCACCAGACAGGGGAGAGACCCAGTACTTC | CARAPPDRGETQYF
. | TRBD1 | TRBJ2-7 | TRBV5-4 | TGTGCCAGCACTATGACAGGGGGCTACGAGCAGTACTTC | CASTMTGGYEQYF
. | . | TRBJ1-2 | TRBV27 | TGTGCCAGCAGTTTGAGGGGGGGTGGGTATGGCTACACCTTC | CASSLRGGGYGYTF
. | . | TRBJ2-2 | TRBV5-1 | TGCGCCAGCAGCCTCAGTGGCACCGGGGAGCTGTTTTTT | CASSLSGTGELFF
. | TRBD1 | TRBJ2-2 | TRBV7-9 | TGTGCCAGCAGCTTAGTGGACAGGGGGCCAGAATCGATACCCGGGGAGCTGTTTTTT | CASSLVDRGPESIPGELFF
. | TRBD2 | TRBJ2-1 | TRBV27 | TGTGCCAGCAGTGATAGCGGGAGCGCTGGGAATGAGCAGTTCTTC | CASSDSGSAGNEQFF
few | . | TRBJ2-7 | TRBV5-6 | TGTGCCAGCAGCTGGACAGTGGGTGTCGCCTACGAGCAGTACTTC | CASSWTVGVAYEQYF
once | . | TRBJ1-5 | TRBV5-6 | TGTGCCAGCAGCTTTTTAAATCAGCCCCAGCATTTT | CASSFLNQPQHF
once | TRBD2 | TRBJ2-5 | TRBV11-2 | TGTGCCAGCAGCTTAGCGATAGCGGGACGGGGAGAGACCCAGTACTTC | CASSLAIAGRGETQYF
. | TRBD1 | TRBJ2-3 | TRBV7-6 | TGTGCCAGCAGCACTCGACAGGGTCCAGATACGCAGTATTTT | CASSTRQGPDTQYF
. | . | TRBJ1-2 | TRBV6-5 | TGTGCCAGCAGTTACTCGGCCCCCCGGGACGGCTACACCTTC | CASSYSAPRDGYTF
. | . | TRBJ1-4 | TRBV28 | TGTGCCAGCAGTTTAGGGGGGATAACCCTAAAACTGTTTTTT | CASSLGGITLKLFF
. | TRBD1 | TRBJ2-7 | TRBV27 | TGTGCCAGCAGTTTATCGGGACAGGGGGACTACGAGCAGTACTTC | CASSLSGQGDYEQYF
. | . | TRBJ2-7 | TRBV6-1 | TGTGCCAGCAGTGACACCGCTCACTACGAGCAGTACTTC | CASSDTAHYEQYF
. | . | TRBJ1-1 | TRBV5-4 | TGTGCCAGCAGCTTCTCTCCAGGGGATACTGAAGCTTTCTTT | CASSFSPGDTEAFF
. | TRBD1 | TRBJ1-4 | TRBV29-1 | TGCAGCGTTGTGGGAACAGGGGCGAATTATGAAAAACTGTTTTTT | CSVVGTGANYEKLFF
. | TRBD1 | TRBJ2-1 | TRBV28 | TGTGCCAGCAGTTTGGCCCCTTCGGACAGGGTGGGCCATGAGCAGTTCTTC | CASSLAPSDRVGHEQFF
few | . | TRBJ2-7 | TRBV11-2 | TGTGCCAGCAGCTCGTCTGGGTCCTACGAGCAGTACTTC | CASSSSGSYEQYF
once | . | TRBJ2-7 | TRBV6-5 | TGTGCCAGCAGTTACGCCGAAAGCTCCTACGAGCAGTACTTC | CASSYAESSYEQYF
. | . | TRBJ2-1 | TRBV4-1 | TGCGCCAGCAGCCAAACGATCCGTGGGGGGAGTGGGCTGGGGCAGTTCTTC | CASSQTIRGGSGLGQFF
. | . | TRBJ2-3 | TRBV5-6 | TGTGCCAGCAGCTTGATCGGGGATACGCAGTATTTT | CASSLIGDTQYF
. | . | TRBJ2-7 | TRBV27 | TGTGCCAGCAGTCCGCGGACCCTCGGGGGCGAGCAGTACTTC | CASSPRTLGGEQYF
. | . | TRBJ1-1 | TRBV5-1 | TGCGCCAGCAGCTTTGTCCGAAACGGGGATGAAGCTTTCTTT | CASSFVRNGDEAFF
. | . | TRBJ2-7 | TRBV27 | TGTGCCAGCAGTTTGTACTGGGGTTACGAGCAGTACTTC | CASSLYWGYEQYF
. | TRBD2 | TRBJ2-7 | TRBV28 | TGTGCCAGCAGTCCTACCGGGACTAGCGGTTTCTACGAGCAGTACTTC | CASSPTGTSGFYEQYF
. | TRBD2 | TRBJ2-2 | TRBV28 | TGTGCCAGCAGACCGAGGACGGCGGGAGATACCGGGGAGCTGTTTTTT | CASRPRTAGDTGELFF
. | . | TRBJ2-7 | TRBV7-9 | TGTGCCAGCAGCTTATACAACGAGCAGTACTTC | CASSLYNEQYF
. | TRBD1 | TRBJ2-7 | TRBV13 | TGTGCCAGCAGCCTGGGACAGTCATCCTACGAGCAGTACTTC | CASSLGQSSYEQYF
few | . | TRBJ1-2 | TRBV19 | TGTGCCAGTAGTCCCCGCTCCGGGACGGTCTATGGCTACACCTTC | CASSPRSGTVYGYTF
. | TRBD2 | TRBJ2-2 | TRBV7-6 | TGTGCCAGCAGCTACGGGACTAGCGGGGACACCGGGGAGCTGTTTTTT | CASSYGTSGDTGELFF
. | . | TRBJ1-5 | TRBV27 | TGTGCCAGCAGCCCCGGCGCCTTCAATCAGCCCCAGCATTTT | CASSPGAFNQPQHF
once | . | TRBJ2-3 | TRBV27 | TGTGCCAGCAGTGCCCGTAGCGCCACTAGCACAGATACGCAGTATTTT | CASSARSATSTDTQYF
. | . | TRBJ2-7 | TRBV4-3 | TGCGCCAGCAGCCAAGGGTACGTGGGCGAGCAGTACTTC | CASSQGYVGEQYF
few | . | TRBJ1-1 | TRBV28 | TGTGCCAGCAGTTTATTGCGGAGGGGGTCGTACACTGAAGCTTTCTTT | CASSLLRRGSYTEAFF
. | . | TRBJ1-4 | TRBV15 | TGTGCCACCAGCAGAGATGGGATCCGACAGGCCGCAACTAATGAAAAACTGTTTTTT | CATSRDGIRQAATNEKLFF
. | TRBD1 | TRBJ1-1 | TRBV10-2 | TGCGCCAGCACCTACGACAGGGCGAACACTGAAGCTTTCTTT | CASTYDRANTEAFF
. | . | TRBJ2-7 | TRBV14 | TGTGCCAGCAGCGCGGGACCCACCTCCGAGCAGTACTTC | CASSAGPTSEQYF
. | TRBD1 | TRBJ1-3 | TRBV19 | TGTGCCAGTAGTCCGTATTTCCAGGGGGCTGGAAACACCATATATTTT | CASSPYFQGAGNTIYF
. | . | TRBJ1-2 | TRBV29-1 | TGCAGCGTAGAAACTTCCGGGACCCTTGACCCCTATGGCTACACCTTC | CSVETSGTLDPYGYTF
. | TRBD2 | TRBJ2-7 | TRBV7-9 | TGTGCCAGCAGCAGCGAGGCCAGCGCGGGGGGCTACGAGCAGTACTTC | CASSSEASAGGYEQYF
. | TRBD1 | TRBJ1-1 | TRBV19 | TGTGCCAGTAGCCGCCTAACAGGGGGCGATGGGACTGAAGCTTTCTTT | CASSRLTGGDGTEAFF
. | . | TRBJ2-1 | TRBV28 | TGTGCCAGCAGTTTCGGGAGCAATGAGCAGTTCTTC | CASSFGSNEQFF
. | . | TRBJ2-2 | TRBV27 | TGTGCCAGCAGTTTTGGGAGTTCGAACACCGGGGAGCTGTTTTTT | CASSFGSSNTGELFF
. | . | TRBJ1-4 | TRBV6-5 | TGTGCCAGCAGTTACGGGGAAAAACTGTTTTTT | CASSYGEKLFF
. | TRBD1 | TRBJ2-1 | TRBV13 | TGTGCCAGCAGCTCGAAGCAGGACAGGGGGAACAATGAGCAGTTCTTC | CASSSKQDRGNNEQFF
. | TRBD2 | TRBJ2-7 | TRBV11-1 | TGTGCCAGCAGCCTTTCCCTGGGACTAGCGGGAGAGCAGTACTTC | CASSLSLGLAGEQYF
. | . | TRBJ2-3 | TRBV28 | TGTGCCAGCAGGAAAGGGGCCACAGATACGCAGTATTTT | CASRKGATDTQYF
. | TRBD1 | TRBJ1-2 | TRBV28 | TGTGCCAGCAGCCCGGACAGGGAGATAAACTATGGCTACACCTTC | CASSPDREINYGYTF
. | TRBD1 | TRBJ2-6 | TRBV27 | TGTGCCAGCAGCTATACAGGGGCTGGGGCCAACGTCCTGACTTTC | CASSYTGAGANVLTF